Listed here are 2 T cell receptor beta chains from one sample, sequenced in a study of blood T cell repertoires in COVID-19. Sequenced by immunoSEQ multiplex PCR; TCRdb stores in-frame clones only, minus some. The table lists 400,000 or so clones, 87% of them singletons. Sequencing was performed on PBMCs or T cells enriched from blood (not recorded which). The receptors derive from a middle-aged man in a cohort exposed to, infected with or recovered from COVID-19 (not recorded which).

This chain's CDR3 is CASSFTGGSYNEQFF. CDR3 in DNA: TGTGCCAGCAGCTTCACAGGGGGCTCCTACAATGAGCAGTTCTTC. V is TRBV11-2 and J is TRBJ2-1, with 8 bases aligning to TRBD1. The CDR3 has 15 residues. With V trimmed by 3 bases and J by 0 bases, 1 base remained unmatched. The V gene's germline CDR1 is SGHAT and CDR2 FQNNGV.

The chain is built from TRBV27 and TRBJ2-1, with 13 positions matching TRBD2. The junction had 6 bases not matched to a gene; V was cut back by 3 bases and J by 4 bases. The CDR3 consists of 17 residues. Per germline, CDR1 MNHEY and CDR2 SMNVEV (reference sequence). The CDR3 here is CASSFWTSGSGYNEQFF. The CDR3 nucleotides read TGTGCCAGCAGTTTTTGGACTAGCGGGAGTGGATACAATGAGCAGTTCTTC.